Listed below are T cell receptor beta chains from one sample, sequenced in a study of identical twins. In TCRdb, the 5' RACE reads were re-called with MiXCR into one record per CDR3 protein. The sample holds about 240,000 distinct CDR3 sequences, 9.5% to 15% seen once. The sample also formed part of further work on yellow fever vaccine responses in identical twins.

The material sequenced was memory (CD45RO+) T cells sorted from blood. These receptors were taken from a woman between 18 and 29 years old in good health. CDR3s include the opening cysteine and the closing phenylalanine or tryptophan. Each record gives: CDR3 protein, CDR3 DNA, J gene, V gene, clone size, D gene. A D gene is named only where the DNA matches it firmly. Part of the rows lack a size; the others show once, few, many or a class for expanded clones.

CATSSQASGELFF | TGTGCCACCAGTTCACAGGCGTCGGGGGAGCTGTTTTTT | TRBJ2-2 | TRBV24-1 | few | -
CASSHPGQGGKNIQYF | TGTGCCAGCAGTCATCCGGGACAGGGGGGAAAAAACATTCAGTACTTC | TRBJ2-4 | TRBV12-3/TRBV12-4 | - | TRBD1
CASRTTGGHEQYF | TGTGCCAGCAGGACGACAGGGGGCCACGAGCAGTACTTC | TRBJ2-7 | TRBV5-5 | - | TRBD1
CASSPGTENTEAFF | TGTGCCAGCAGCCCCGGGACAGAGAACACTGAAGCTTTCTTT | TRBJ1-1 | TRBV28 | - | TRBD1
CASSYRGYSYEQYF | TGTGCCAGCAGCTACAGGGGTTACTCCTACGAGCAGTACTTC | TRBJ2-7 | TRBV14 | - | TRBD1
CSAYKAGRTDTQYF | TGCAGTGCCTACAAAGCGGGGAGAACAGATACGCAGTATTTT | TRBJ2-3 | TRBV20-1 | - | TRBD2
CASSFGGDGADTQYF | TGTGCCAGCAGCTTCGGAGGGGATGGGGCAGATACGCAGTATTTT | TRBJ2-3 | TRBV11-2 | few | -
CASSEGTGEETQYF | TGTGCCAGCAGCGAAGGGACAGGTGAAGAGACCCAGTACTTC | TRBJ2-5 | TRBV4-2 | many | TRBD1
CASSLEGVITYEQYF | TGTGCCAGCAGCTTAGAGGGAGTTATTACCTACGAGCAGTACTTC | TRBJ2-7 | TRBV11-2 | - | -
CSARGRLAPGNSIEQYF | TGCAGTGCTAGAGGCCGTCTTGCCCCAGGGAACTCAATAGAGCAGTACTTC | TRBJ2-7 | TRBV20-1 | few | -
CASSPHASGVGELFF | TGTGCCAGCAGTCCTCACGCTAGCGGGGTCGGGGAGCTGTTTTTT | TRBJ2-2 | TRBV28 | few | TRBD2
CASSLQREGVYYEQYF | TGTGCCAGCAGTTTACAGCGGGAGGGCGTGTACTACGAGCAGTACTTC | TRBJ2-7 | TRBV12-3/TRBV12-4 | - | TRBD2
CASSGSVPYEQYF | TGTGCCAGCAGCGGCAGTGTCCCCTACGAGCAGTACTTC | TRBJ2-7 | TRBV7-6 | - | -
CASRVDSTWVEQYF | TGTGCCAGCAGAGTGGACAGCACCTGGGTTGAGCAGTACTTC | TRBJ2-7 | TRBV6-1 | - | -
CASSQVGSVENEKLFF | TGTGCCAGCAGCCAAGTTGGGTCAGTAGAGAATGAAAAACTGTTTTTT | TRBJ1-4 | TRBV4-2 | few | -
CASSARSGTGVGYTF | TGTGCCAGCAGTGCTCGCTCCGGGACAGGTGTTGGCTACACCTTC | TRBJ1-2 | TRBV2 | few | TRBD1
CASRGDGDQPQHF | TGTGCCAGCAGGGGGGACGGGGATCAGCCCCAGCATTTT | TRBJ1-5 | TRBV2 | - | -
CASSSFEGGEQFF | TGTGCCAGCAGTTCTTTCGAGGGGGGTGAGCAGTTCTTC | TRBJ2-1 | TRBV12-3/TRBV12-4 | - | -
CASSLQLGQPQHF | TGTGCCAGCAGCTTACAACTCGGACAGCCCCAGCATTTT | TRBJ1-5 | TRBV7-8 | few | -
CATSRDGQLRPEQYF | TGTGCCACCAGCAGAGATGGGCAGCTACGGCCCGAGCAGTACTTC | TRBJ2-7 | TRBV15 | few | -
CATSDPSRGGFYNEQFF | TGTGCCACCAGTGACCCTTCGCGGGGCGGGTTTTACAATGAGCAGTTCTTC | TRBJ2-1 | TRBV24-1 | - | -
CASSPARLAGGFFSYEQYF | TGTGCCAGCAGCCCGGCCCGACTAGCGGGTGGCTTTTTTTCCTACGAGCAGTACTTC | TRBJ2-7 | TRBV5-6 | - | TRBD2
CASRVDRLQPQHF | TGTGCCAGCAGAGTAGACAGACTCCAGCCCCAGCATTTT | TRBJ1-5 | TRBV12-3/TRBV12-4 | many | -
CASRPGRGRGGSSTDTQYF | TGTGCCAGCAGGCCTGGTCGGGGGAGAGGGGGCTCTAGCACAGATACGCAGTATTTT | TRBJ2-3 | TRBV6-1 | - | -
CASSQDVSGSDEQYF | TGCGCCAGCAGCCAAGACGTTAGCGGGAGCGACGAGCAGTACTTC | TRBJ2-7 | TRBV4-3 | many | TRBD2
CASSFYSNTGELFF | TGTGCCAGCAGTTTTTACAGCAACACCGGGGAGCTGTTTTTT | TRBJ2-2 | TRBV12-3/TRBV12-4 | few | -
CAWSWGRGTGELFF | TGTGCCTGGAGTTGGGGCCGTGGAACCGGGGAGCTGTTTTTT | TRBJ2-2 | TRBV30 | few | -